This section outlines one T cell receptor beta chain sequence together with its context. No antigen is known for it. This specimen belongs to a study of glioma-infiltrating T cells. Overall study findings and caveats: Tissue-blood divergence was below expectation in non-neoplastic patients, above in gliomas. Tissue and blood shared very few CDR3 sequences.

Amplification of TCR alpha and beta CDR3 regions from RNA used iRepertoire nested multiplex PCR. Tissue mRNA or PBMC total RNA, about 90-450 ng, went into one-step reverse transcription and amplification. TCRdb called the multiplex PCR reads again in MiXCR, with one record for every CDR3 protein. The table has 100,000 to 150,000 distinct CDR3 sequences, roughly a quarter seen once. The material sequenced was glioma tissue, nonneoplastic brain tissue, or PBMCs (not recorded which). The receptor comes from a human donor with low-grade glioma or glioblastoma, undergoing nonglioma brain surgery, or in good health (not recorded which).

CDR3 region: CSAQTGTSIYEQFF. The CDR3 bases are TGCAGTGCCCAGACCGGGACAAGTATCTATGAGCAGTTCTTC. The chain joins TRBV20-1 to TRBJ2-1, with D maybe TRBD1 (6 bases). V was shortened by 6 bases and J by 8 bases, with 20 bases between the two germline ends. The CDR3 has 14 amino acids. Germline assignment: CDR1 DFQATT and CDR2 SNEGSKA (reference sequence).